This TCR beta chain was retrieved from a study of T-cell reconstitution after alpha-beta-depleted transplantation in children. Study-level findings and limits: Counts and diversity of T cells one year after transplant came mostly from newly produced T cells. The origin of high day-60 TCRbeta diversity in some patients lay in surviving recipient T cells and thymic progenitors.

Unique molecular identifiers were incorporated when the TCRbeta library was constructed. TCRdb processed the PCR reads anew with MiXCR; each CDR3 protein has one entry. This repertoire shows some 87,000 distinct CDR3 sequences, roughly 16% found once; its top ten account for roughly 21%. Worth noting for this clonotype: Its antigen is as yet unknown.

The CDR3 consists of 14 residues. CDR1 is SEHNR, CDR2 FQNEAQ, per germline (reference sequence). V gave up 7 bases and J gave up 5 bases, with 15 bases separating them. This chain connects TRBV7-9 to TRBJ1-5; a possible D gene is TRBD1 (6 bases). The sequence was collected from a male patient between 2 and 9 years old who had a stem cell transplant for acute lymphoblastic leukemia, so the T cells may come from the graft donor. Here the sequenced sample was PBMCs, mostly from graft donor cells, taken 180 days after TCRalphabeta/CD19-depleted stem cell transplant. The CDR3 region is CASTLGGSDQPQHF. Here the CDR3 DNA reads TGTGCCAGCACCCTAGGGGGTTCAGATCAGCCCCAGCATTTT.